A single sample gave rise to the 9 T cell receptor beta chains below, sequenced in a study of T cell clusters in autoimmune cytopenias. About 37,500 genome equivalents of blood DNA were amplified for TRB. TRB was amplified by touch-down multiplex PCR, primer pools A and B combined. Using the multiplex PCR reads, TCRdb records one entry per CDR3 protein without DNA. The sample totals over 2,500 distinct CDR3 sequences. The sequenced sample was peripheral blood. The receptors originated from a human donor with an autoimmune cytopenia, with autoimmune hepatitis or in good health (not recorded which).

This rearrangement joins TRBV6-2 or TRBV6-3 to TRBJ2-7. CDR1 is MNHEY and CDR2 is SVGEGT in the germline V gene. CDR3 length: 12 amino acids. CDR3 residues: CASSYGVHEQYF.

Frequency places this clonotype as medium-sized. The rearrangement uses TRBV6-6 and TRBJ2-5; TCRdb calls TRBD1, which cannot be checked without DNA. The CDR3 length is 15 residues. The V gene's germline CDR1 is MNHNY and CDR2 SVGAGI (reference sequence). This chain's CDR3 is CASSYGQFLQETQYF.

The genes are TRBV11-2 and TRBJ2-5; no DNA is available, so the TRBD1 call from TCRdb remains unchecked. From germline, CDR1 is SGHAT and CDR2 FQNNGV. The CDR3 is 15 residues long. Here the CDR3 reads CASSLDGAVGGTQYF.

This sequence joins TRBV20-1 and TRBJ2-5; the D gene TCRdb calls, TRBD1, cannot be checked with no DNA. Germline CDR1 DFQATT, CDR2 SNEGSKA (reference sequence). The CDR3 covers 13 residues. The CDR3 spells CSAGDRGKETQYF.

This sequence joins TRBV7-2 and TRBJ1-5. The CDR3 consists of 13 residues. Germline CDR1 is SGHTA and CDR2 is FQGNSA. Here the CDR3 reads CASSFGLLQPQHF.

This clonotype counts as medium-sized (0.01 to 0.1%) by frequency. The rearrangement links TRBV30 to TRBJ2-7; checking the TCRdb D call of TRBD2 is not possible without DNA. CDR1 GTSNPN and CDR2 SVGIG come from the germline V gene (reference sequence). The CDR3 contains 14 residues. The CDR3 reads CAWSVGGGGYEQYF.

This clonotype is medium-sized by frequency. The gene calls are TRBV7-9 and TRBJ2-5; TCRdb's D call, TRBD1, is unchecked because there is no DNA. The germline V gene has CDR1 SEHNR and CDR2 FQNEAQ (reference sequence). This CDR3 region has 14 residues. CDR3 protein: CASSLVGAWETQYF.

This clonotype is medium-sized by frequency. The chain links TRBV5-1 to TRBJ1-2. Germline V gene data show CDR1 as SGHRS and CDR2 as YFSETQ. The CDR3 totals 17 residues. The chain's CDR3 is CASSLFGSSYVNYGYTF.

This clonotype ranks as medium-sized in terms of frequency. This chain's CDR3 is CASSRTGEQPQHF. V gene TRBV18 combines with J gene TRBJ1-5; TCRdb designates TRBD1, a call that cannot be tested without DNA. The CDR3 has 13 residues. The germline CDR1 and CDR2 sequences are KGHSH and LQKENI.